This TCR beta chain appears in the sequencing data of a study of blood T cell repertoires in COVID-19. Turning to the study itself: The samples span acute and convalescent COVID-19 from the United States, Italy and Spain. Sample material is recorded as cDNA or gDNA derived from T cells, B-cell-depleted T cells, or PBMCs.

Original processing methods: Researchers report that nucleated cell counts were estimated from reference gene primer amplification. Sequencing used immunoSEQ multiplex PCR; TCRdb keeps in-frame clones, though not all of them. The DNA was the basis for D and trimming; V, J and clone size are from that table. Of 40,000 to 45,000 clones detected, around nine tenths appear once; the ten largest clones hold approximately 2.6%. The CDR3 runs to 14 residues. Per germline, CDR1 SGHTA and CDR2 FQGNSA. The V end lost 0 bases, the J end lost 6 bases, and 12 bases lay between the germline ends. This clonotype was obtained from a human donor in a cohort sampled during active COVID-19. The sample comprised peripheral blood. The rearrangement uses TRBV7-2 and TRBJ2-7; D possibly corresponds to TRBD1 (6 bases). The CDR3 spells CASSLAPGASEQYF. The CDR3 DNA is TGTGCCAGCAGCTTAGCGCCAGGGGCGTCCGAGCAGTACTTC.